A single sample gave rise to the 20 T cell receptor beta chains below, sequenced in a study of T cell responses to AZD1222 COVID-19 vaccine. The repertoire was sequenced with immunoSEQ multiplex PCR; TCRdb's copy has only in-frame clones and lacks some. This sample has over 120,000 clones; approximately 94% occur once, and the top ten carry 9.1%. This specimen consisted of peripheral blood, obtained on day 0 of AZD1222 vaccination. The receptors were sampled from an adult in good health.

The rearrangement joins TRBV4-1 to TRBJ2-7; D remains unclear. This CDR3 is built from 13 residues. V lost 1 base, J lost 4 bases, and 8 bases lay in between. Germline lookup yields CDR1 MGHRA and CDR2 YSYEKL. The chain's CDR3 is CASSQAPGYEQYF. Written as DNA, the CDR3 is TGCGCCAGCAGCCAAGCACCAGGTTACGAGCAGTACTTC.

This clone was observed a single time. As DNA, the CDR3 is TGTGCCAGCGGAAAGTTAGGAGATGAGCAGTTCTTC. Amino acid sequence: CASGKLGDEQFF. The chain employs TRBV28 and TRBJ2-1; D remains unclear. Germline assignment: CDR1 MDHEN and CDR2 SYDVKM. Trimming left V 8 bases short and J 8 bases short, with 13 bases between. The CDR3 has 12 amino acids.

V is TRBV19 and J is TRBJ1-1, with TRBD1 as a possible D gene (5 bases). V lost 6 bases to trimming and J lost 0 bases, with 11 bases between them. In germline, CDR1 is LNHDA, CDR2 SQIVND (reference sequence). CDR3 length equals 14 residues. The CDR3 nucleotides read TGTGCCAGTAGCGGGACGGCGATGAACACTGAAGCTTTCTTT. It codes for CASSGTAMNTEAFF.

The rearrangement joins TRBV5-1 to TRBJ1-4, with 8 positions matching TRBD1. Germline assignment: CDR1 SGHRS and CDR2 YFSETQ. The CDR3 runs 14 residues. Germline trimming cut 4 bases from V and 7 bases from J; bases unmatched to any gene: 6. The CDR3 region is CASSPTGASEKLFF. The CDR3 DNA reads TGCGCCAGCAGCCCGACAGGGGCAAGTGAAAAACTGTTTTTT.

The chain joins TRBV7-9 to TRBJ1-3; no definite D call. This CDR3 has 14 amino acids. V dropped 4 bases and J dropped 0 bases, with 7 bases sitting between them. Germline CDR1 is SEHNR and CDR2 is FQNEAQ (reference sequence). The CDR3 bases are TGTGCCAGCAGCTCTCCGAGCTCTGGAAACACCATATATTTT. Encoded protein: CASSSPSSGNTIYF.

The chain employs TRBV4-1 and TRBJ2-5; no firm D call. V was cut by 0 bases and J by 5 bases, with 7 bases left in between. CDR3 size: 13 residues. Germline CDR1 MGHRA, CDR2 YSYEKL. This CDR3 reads CASSQDQVETQYF. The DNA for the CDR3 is TGCGCCAGCAGCCAAGATCAAGTGGAGACCCAGTACTTC.

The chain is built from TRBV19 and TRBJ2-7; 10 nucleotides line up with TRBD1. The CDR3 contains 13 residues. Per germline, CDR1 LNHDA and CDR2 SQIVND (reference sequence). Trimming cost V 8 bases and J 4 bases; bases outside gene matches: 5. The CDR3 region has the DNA TGTGCCAGTTCAGACAGGGGGCTTTACGAGCAGTACTTC. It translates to CASSDRGLYEQYF.

This CDR3 reads CASSLNVDQPQHF. The CDR3 DNA reads as TGTGCCAGCAGTTTGAACGTGGATCAGCCCCAGCATTTT. V and J are TRBV12-3 or TRBV12-4 and TRBJ1-5; unclear D gene. Deletions cut 3 bases from V and 5 bases from J, with 8 bases between. CDR3 length equals 13 residues.

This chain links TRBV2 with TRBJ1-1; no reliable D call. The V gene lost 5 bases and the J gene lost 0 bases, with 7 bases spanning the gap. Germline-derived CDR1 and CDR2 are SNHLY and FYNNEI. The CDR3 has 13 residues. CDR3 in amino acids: CASSNHMNTEAFF. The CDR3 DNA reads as TGTGCCAGCAGTAACCACATGAACACTGAAGCTTTCTTT.

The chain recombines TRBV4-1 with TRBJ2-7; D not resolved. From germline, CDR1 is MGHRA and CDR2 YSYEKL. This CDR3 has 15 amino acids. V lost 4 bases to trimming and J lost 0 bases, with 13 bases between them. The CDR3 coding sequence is TGCGCCAGCAGCCCCGCCCCGGGTTTCTCCTACGAGCAGTACTTC. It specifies CASSPAPGFSYEQYF.

CDR3 sequence reads: CASSFQETQYF. CDR3 DNA: TGCGCCAGCAGCTTCCAAGAGACCCAGTACTTC. The genes are TRBV5-1 and TRBJ2-5; D is undetermined. The CDR3 loop spans 11 amino acids. Trimming removed 2 bases at V and 1 base at J, with 0 bases between. Germline CDR1 SGHRS, CDR2 YFSETQ.

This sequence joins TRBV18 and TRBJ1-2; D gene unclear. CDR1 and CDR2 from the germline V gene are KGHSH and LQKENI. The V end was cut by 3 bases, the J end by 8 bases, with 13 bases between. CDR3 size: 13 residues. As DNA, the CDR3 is TGTGCCAGCTCACCCAGGACGGAGGAGGGCTACACCTTC. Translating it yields CASSPRTEEGYTF. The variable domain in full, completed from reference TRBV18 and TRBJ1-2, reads NAGVMQNPRHLVRRRGQEARLRCSPMKGHSHVYWYRQLPEEGLKFMVYLQKENIIDESGMPKERFSAEFPKEGPSILRIQQVVRGDSAAYFCASSPRTEEGYTFGSGTRLTVV.

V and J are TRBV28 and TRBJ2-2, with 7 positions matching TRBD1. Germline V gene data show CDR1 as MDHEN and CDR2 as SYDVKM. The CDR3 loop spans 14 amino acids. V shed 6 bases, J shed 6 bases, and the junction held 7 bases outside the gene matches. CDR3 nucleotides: TGTGCCAGCAGCTTCGGGACAGCCGCCGGGGAGCTGTTTTTT. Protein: CASSFGTAAGELFF.

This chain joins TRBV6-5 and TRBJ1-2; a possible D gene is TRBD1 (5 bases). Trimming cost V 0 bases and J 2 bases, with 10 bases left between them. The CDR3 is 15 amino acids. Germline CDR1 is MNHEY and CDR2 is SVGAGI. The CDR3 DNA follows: TGTGCCAGCAGTTACTCGGTGACAGTCAACTATGGCTACACCTTC. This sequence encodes CASSYSVTVNYGYTF.

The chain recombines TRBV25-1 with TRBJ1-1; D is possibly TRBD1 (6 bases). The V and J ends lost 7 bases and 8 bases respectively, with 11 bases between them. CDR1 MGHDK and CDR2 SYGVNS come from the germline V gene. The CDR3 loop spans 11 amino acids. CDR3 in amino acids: CASKLGGEAFF. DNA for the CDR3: TGTGCCAGCAAATTGGGGGGCGAAGCTTTCTTT.

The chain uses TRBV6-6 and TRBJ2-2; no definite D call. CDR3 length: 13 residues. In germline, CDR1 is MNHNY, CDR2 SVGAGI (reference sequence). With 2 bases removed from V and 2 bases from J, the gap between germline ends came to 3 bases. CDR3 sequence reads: CASSYDNTGELFF. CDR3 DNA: TGTGCCAGCAGTTACGACAACACCGGGGAGCTGTTTTTT.

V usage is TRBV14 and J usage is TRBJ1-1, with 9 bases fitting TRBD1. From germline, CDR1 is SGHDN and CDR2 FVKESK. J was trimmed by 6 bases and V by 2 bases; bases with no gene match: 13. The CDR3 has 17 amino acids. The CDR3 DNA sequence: TGTGCCAGCAGCCAATTCTACGGGACAGGGAATATTCCTGAAGCTTTCTTT. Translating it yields CASSQFYGTGNIPEAFF.

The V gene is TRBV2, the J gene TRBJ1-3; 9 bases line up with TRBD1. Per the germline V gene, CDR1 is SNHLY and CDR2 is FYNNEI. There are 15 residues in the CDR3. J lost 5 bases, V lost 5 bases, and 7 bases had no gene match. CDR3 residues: CASSLDRGGRNTIYF. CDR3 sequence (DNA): TGTGCCAGCAGTCTGGACAGGGGAGGTAGAAACACCATATATTTT.

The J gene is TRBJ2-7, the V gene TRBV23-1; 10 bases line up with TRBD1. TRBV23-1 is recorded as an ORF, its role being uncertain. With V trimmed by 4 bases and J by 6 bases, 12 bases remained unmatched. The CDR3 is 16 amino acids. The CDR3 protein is CASSLGAGTGEREQYF. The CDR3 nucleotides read TGCGCCAGCAGTCTGGGGGCCGGGACAGGGGAACGCGAGCAGTACTTC.

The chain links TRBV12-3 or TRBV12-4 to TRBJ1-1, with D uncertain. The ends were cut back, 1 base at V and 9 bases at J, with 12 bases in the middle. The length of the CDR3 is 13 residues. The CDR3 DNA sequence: TGTGCCAGCAGTTTAGATGGCCGGGCGAAAGCTTTCTTT. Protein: CASSLDGRAKAFF.